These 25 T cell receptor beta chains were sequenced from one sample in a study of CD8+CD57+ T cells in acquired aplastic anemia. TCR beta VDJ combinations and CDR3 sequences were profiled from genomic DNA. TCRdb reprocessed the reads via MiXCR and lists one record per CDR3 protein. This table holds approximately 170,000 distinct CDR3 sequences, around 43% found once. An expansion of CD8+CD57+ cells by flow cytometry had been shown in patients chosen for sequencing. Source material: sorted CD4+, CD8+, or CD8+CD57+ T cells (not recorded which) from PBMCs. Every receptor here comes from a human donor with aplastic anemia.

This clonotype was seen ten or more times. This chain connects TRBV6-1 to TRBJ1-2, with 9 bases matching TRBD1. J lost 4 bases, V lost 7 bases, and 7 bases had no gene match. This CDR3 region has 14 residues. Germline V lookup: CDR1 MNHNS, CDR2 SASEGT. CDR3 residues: CASNVRDRVYGYTF. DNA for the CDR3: TGTGCCAGCAATGTCCGGGACAGGGTCTATGGCTACACCTTC.

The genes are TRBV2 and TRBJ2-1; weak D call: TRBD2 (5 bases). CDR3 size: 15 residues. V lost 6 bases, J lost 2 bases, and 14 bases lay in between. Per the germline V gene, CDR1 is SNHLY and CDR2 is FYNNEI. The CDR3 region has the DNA TGTGCCAGCAGCGTAGCTAGCAGAGCCTACAATGAGCAGTTCTTC. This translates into CASSVASRAYNEQFF.

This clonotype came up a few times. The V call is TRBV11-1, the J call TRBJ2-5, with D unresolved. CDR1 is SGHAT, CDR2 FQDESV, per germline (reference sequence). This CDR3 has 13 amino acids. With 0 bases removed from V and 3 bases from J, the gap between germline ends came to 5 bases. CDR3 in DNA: TGTGCCAGCAGCTTAGCGGGAAAAGAGACCCAGTACTTC. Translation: CASSLAGKETQYF.

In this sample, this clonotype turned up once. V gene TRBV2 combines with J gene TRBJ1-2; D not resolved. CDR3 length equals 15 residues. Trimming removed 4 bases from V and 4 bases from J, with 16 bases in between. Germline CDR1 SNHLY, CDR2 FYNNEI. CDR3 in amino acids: CASSARDGLSYGYTF. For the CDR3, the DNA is TGTGCCAGCAGTGCTAGAGATGGACTGAGCTATGGCTACACCTTC.

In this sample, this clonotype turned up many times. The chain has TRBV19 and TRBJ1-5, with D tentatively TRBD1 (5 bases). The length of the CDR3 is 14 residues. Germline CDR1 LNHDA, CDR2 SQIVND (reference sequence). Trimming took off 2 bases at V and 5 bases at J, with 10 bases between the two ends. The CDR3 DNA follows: TGTGCCAGTAGTATAAAAACCAGGGATCAGCCCCAGCATTTT. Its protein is CASSIKTRDQPQHF.

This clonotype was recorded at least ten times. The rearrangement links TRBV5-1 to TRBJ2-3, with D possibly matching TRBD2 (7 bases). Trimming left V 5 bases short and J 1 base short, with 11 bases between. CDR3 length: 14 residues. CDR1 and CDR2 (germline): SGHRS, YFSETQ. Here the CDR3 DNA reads TGCGCCAGCAGGGGGGGGACACGCACAGATACGCAGTATTTT. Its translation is CASRGGTRTDTQYF. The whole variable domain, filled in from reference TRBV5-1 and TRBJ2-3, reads KAGVTQTPRYLIKTRGQQVTLSCSPISGHRSVSWYQQTPGQGLQFLFEYFSETQRNKGNFPGRFSGRQFSNSRSEMNVSTLELGDSALYLCASRGGTRTDTQYFGPGTRLTVL.

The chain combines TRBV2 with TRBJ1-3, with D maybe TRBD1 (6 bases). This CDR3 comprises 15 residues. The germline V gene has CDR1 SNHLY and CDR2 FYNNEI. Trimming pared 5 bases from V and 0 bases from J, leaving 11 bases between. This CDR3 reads CASSLRQDSGNTIYF. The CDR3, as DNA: TGTGCCAGCAGTCTACGACAGGACTCTGGAAACACCATATATTTT.

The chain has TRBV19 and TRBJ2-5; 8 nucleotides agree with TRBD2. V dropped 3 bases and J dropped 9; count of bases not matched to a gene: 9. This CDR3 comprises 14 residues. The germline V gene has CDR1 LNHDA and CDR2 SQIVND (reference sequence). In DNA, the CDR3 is TGTGCCAGTAGTATCGGTCGGGGGGGTCACCCCCAGTACTTC. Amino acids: CASSIGRGGHPQYF.

CDR3 DNA sequence: TGTGCCAGCAGCTTAGCGCTGGTTGGGACGGAAGCTTTCTTT. This gives the protein CASSLALVGTEAFF. The V call is TRBV7-2, the J call TRBJ1-1; D possibly corresponds to TRBD1 (5 bases). Germline V gives CDR1 SGHTA, CDR2 FQGNSA. This CDR3 is built from 14 residues. The V gene lost 0 bases and the J gene lost 8 bases, with 13 bases spanning the gap.

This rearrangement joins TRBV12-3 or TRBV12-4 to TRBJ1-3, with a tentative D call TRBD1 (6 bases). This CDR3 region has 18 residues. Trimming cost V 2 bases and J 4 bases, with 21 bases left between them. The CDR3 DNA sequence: TGTGCCAGCAGTTTACCCCTGGGGGTGGGGGGCGACGGAAACACCATATATTTT. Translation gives CASSLPLGVGGDGNTIYF.

Here the CDR3 reads CASTPTGTYEQYF. The CDR3, as DNA: TGTGCCAGCACCCCGACAGGGACCTACGAGCAGTACTTC. The genes are TRBV6-1 and TRBJ2-7; 7 bases fit TRBD1. This CDR3 is built from 13 residues. Germline CDR1 is MNHNS and CDR2 is SASEGT. V trimming: 7 bases; J trimming: 2 bases; junction bases outside the gene matches: 5.

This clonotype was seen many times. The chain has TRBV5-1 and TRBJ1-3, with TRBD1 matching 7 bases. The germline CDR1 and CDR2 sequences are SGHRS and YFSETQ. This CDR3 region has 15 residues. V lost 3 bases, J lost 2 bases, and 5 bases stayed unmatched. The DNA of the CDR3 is TGCGCCAGCAGCTCGACAGGGATGACTGGAAACACCATATATTTT. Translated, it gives CASSSTGMTGNTIYF.

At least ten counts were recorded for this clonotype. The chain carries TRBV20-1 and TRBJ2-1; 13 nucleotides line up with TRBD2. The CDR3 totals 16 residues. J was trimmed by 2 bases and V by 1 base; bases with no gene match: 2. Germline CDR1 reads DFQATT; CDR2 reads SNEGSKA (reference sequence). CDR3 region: CSARGTSGSPYNEQFF. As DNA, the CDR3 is TGCAGTGCTAGAGGGACTAGCGGGAGTCCCTACAATGAGCAGTTCTTC.

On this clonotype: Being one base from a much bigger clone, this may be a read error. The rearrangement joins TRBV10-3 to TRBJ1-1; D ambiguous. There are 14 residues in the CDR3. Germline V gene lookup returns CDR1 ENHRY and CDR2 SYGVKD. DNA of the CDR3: TGTGCCAGCAGTTACGCTGCGGGGAACACTGAAGCTTTCTTT. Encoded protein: CASSYAAGNTEAFF.

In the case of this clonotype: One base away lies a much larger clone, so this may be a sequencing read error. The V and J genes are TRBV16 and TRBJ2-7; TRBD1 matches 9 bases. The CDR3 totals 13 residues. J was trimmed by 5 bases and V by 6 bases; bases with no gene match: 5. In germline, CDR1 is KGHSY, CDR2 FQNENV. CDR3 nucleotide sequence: TGTGCCAGCAGACAGGACAGGGGTAACGAGCAGTACTTC. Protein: CASRQDRGNEQYF.

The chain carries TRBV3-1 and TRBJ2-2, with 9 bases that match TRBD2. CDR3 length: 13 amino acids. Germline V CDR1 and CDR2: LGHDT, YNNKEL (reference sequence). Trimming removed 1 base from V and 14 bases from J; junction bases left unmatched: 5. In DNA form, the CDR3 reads TGTGCCAGCAGCCAAGGTCAGGGGACTAGCCTGTTTTTT. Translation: CASSQGQGTSLFF.

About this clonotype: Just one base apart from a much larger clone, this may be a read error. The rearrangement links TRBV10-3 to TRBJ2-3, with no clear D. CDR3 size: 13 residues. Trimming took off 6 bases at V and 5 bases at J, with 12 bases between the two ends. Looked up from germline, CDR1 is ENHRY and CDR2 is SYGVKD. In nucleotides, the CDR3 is TGTGCCATCAGCCATCTAAACGGAGATACGCAGTATTTT. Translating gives CAISHLNGDTQYF.

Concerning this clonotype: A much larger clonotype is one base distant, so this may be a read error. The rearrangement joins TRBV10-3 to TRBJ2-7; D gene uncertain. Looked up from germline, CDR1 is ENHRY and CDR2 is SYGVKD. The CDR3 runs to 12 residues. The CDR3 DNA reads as TGTGTCAGCAGCTATGGTAGCTACGAGCAGTACTTC. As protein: CVSSYGSYEQYF.

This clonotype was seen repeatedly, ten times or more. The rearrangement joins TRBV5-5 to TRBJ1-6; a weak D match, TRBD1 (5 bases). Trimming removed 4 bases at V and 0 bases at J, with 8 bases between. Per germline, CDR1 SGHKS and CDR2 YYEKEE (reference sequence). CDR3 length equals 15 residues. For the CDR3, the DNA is TGTGCCAGCAGCGGGACTAGCTCCTATAATTCACCCCTCCACTTT. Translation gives CASSGTSSYNSPLHF.

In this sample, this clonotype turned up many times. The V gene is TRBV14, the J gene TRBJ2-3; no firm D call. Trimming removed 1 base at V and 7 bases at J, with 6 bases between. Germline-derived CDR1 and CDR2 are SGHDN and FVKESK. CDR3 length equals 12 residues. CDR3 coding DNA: TGTGCCAGCAGCCAAGTAGCACATACGCAGTATTTT. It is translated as CASSQVAHTQYF.

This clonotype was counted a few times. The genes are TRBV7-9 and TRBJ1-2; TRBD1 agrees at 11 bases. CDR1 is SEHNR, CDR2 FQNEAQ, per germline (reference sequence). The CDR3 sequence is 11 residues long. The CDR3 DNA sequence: TGTCTTACGGGACAGGGGGGCGGCTACACCTTC. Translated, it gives CLTGQGGGYTF.

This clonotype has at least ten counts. The CDR3 here is CASRKAADYGYTF. CDR3 sequence (DNA): TGTGCCAGCAGAAAAGCCGCGGACTATGGCTACACCTTC. This chain joins TRBV7-2 and TRBJ1-2; no clear D. V dropped 6 bases and J dropped 3 bases, with 11 bases sitting between them. Germline CDR1 and CDR2: SGHTA and FQGNSA. CDR3 length equals 13 residues.

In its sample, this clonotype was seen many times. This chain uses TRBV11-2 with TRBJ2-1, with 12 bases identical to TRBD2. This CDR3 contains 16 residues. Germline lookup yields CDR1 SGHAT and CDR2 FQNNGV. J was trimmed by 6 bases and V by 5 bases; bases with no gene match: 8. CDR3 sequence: CASSPTLAGGGNEQFF. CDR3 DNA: TGTGCCAGCAGCCCGACGCTAGCGGGGGGGGGCAATGAGCAGTTCTTC.

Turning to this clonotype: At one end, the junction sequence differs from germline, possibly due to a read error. The CDR3 region has the DNA TGTGCCGCCAGCAGAGAAGGAGGGTTTAGCAATCAGCCCCAGCATTTT. It codes for CAASREGGFSNQPQHF. The chain employs TRBV15 and TRBJ1-5; D gene unclear. Germline assignment: CDR1 LNHNV and CDR2 YYDKDF (reference sequence). CDR3 length: 16 residues.

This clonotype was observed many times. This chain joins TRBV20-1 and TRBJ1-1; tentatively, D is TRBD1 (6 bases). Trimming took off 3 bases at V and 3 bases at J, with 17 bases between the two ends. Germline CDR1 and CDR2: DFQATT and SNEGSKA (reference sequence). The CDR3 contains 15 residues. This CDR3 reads CSASELGGLDTEAFF. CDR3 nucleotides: TGCAGTGCTAGTGAGTTAGGGGGTTTGGACACTGAAGCTTTCTTT.